The clone carrying this T cell receptor beta chain showed up just a few times. No antigen is known for it. RNA transcripts provided the source from which TCR beta CDR3 regions were amplified. The HTBI primer set drove a first-round RT-PCR of the TCR CDR3. In TCRdb, the multiplex PCR reads were re-called with MiXCR into one record per CDR3 protein. The table includes approximately 510,000 distinct CDR3 sequences, over 35% detected once. Germline CDR1 and CDR2: SEHNR and FQNEAQ (reference sequence). The V and J ends lost 6 bases and 5 bases, in that order; junction bases with no gene match: 7. The CDR3 is 13 residues long. This specimen comes from a study of T cells in Graves' hyperthyroidism and ophthalmopathy. Study-wide findings and caveats: A model using 13 V-J features told ophthalmopathy apart from stable hyperthyroidism. Most clonotypes that expanded in the thyroid above 0.001 also showed up in blood.

The TCR originated in an adult woman with Graves' disease, either hyperthyroidism or ophthalmopathy (not recorded which). This sequence joins TRBV7-9 and TRBJ2-7, with TRBD1 matching 7 bases. Sequencing was performed on peripheral blood or thyroid tissue (not recorded which). The CDR3 sequence: CASRQGLWDEQYF. The CDR3 DNA sequence: TGTGCCAGCAGACAGGGGCTGTGGGACGAGCAGTACTTC.